This passage covers 7 T cell receptor beta chains from one sample sequenced in a study of shared clonotypes between healthy human individuals. Data came from immunoSEQ multiplex PCR; TCRdb stores just in-frame clones and leaves some out. The sample carries hundreds of thousands of clones, roughly three quarters recorded once. The specimen sequenced was PBMCs. All receptors come from a middle-aged woman in good health. Some clones in this sample may be carry-over from other donors' samples.

With respect to this clone: A far bigger clonotype differs at one base, so this is likely a read error. The rearrangement uses TRBV6-5 and TRBJ2-7; possibly TRBD2 for D (5 bases). This CDR3 is 15 amino acids long. Germline V lookup: CDR1 MNHEY, CDR2 SVGAGI. The ends were cut back, 2 bases at V and 6 bases at J, with 17 bases in the middle. CDR3: CASSYGGTSPSEQYF. The CDR3, as DNA: TGTGCCAGCAGTTACGGAGGTACGTCCCCCAGCGAGCAGTACTTC.

This chain links TRBV5-1 with TRBJ2-3, with a possible D match to TRBD2 (6 bases). The germline gives CDR1 SGHRS, CDR2 YFSETQ. The ends were cut back, 4 bases at V and 5 bases at J, with 20 bases in the middle. This CDR3 comprises 16 residues. The CDR3 spells CASSPRGWRAQDTQYF. The CDR3 coding sequence is TGCGCCAGCAGCCCACGCGGTTGGAGGGCCCAAGATACGCAGTATTTT.

Regarding this clone: Here the CDR3 omits its conserved ending phenylalanine or tryptophan, so a read error is the likely source. This sequence joins TRBV18 and TRBJ1-4; D not certain. The CDR3 length is 13 residues. V was clipped by 9 bases and J by 0 bases, with 8 bases between them. Germline values: CDR1 KGHSH, CDR2 LQKENI. CDR3 residues: CASSTSTNEKLFL. The CDR3 DNA sequence: TGTGCCAGTTCAACCTCAACTAATGAAAAACTGTTTCTT.

V usage is TRBV4-1 and J usage is TRBJ2-5; 10 bases align to TRBD1. Trimming removed 4 bases from V and 5 bases from J; junction bases left unmatched: 13. This CDR3 has 17 amino acids. Germline lookup yields CDR1 MGHRA and CDR2 YSYEKL. CDR3 DNA: TGCGCCAGCAGCCCCAGGAGTGGGACAGGGGAGATGGAGACCCAGTACTTC. Translation: CASSPRSGTGEMETQYF.

V gene TRBV9 combines with J gene TRBJ1-1; TRBD1 matches 8 bases. Germline CDR1 SGDLS, CDR2 YYNGEE. V lost 2 bases to trimming and J lost 1 base; unmatched junction nucleotides: 4. The CDR3 covers 15 residues. Here the CDR3 DNA reads TGTGCCAGCAGCGTCCAGGGGGCGAAGAACACTGAAGCTTTCTTT. It codes for CASSVQGAKNTEAFF.

The chain couples TRBV29-1 to TRBJ1-2; 7 bases map to TRBD1. Germline-derived CDR1 and CDR2 are SQVTM and ANQGSEA. CDR3 length: 13 amino acids. V shed 4 bases, J shed 7 bases, and the junction held 9 bases outside the gene matches. For the CDR3, the DNA is TGCAGCGTTGCCCGTGGAGGGGGCGGTGGCTACACCTTC. Translated: CSVARGGGGGYTF. Full variable domain (remainder filled in from reference TRBV29-1 and TRBJ1-2): SAVISQKPSRDICQRGTSLTIQCQVDSQVTMMFWYRQQPGQSLTLIATANQGSEATYESGFVIDKFPISRPNLTFSTLTVSNMSPEDSSIYLCSVARGGGGGYTFGSGTRLTVV.

In its sample, this clone was seen once. V is TRBV28 and J is TRBJ1-1; 8 nucleotides agree with TRBD1. Looked up from germline, CDR1 is MDHEN and CDR2 is SYDVKM. The CDR3 extends over 17 amino acids. V was clipped by 8 bases and J by 0 bases; unmatched bases: 14. The CDR3 coding sequence is TGTGCCAGCGGAATGACAGGGGCGACCGTCATGAACACTGAAGCTTTCTTT. This codes for CASGMTGATVMNTEAFF.